This record concerns one T cell receptor beta chain sequence. The CDR3 is 13 residues long. Trimming removed 2 bases from V and 8 bases from J, with 12 bases in between. Germline lookup yields CDR1 MNHNS and CDR2 SASEGT. The data were obtained in a study of blood T cell repertoires in COVID-19. In the study's own analysis: Quantification of nucleated cells was approximated via reference gene primer amplification. Produced via immunoSEQ multiplex PCR; TCRdb's table is partial and in-frame only. V and J calls and clone size are given by that table; D and trimming were obtained from the DNA. Of more than 150,000 clones listed, about 80% are singletons.

The rearrangement uses TRBV6-1 and TRBJ1-2; TRBD1 might be the D (6 bases). This receptor was obtained from a man aged 60 to 75 who had been exposed to COVID-19. The sample consisted of PBMCs or T cells enriched from blood (not recorded which). For the CDR3, the DNA is TGTGCCAGCAGTGAAATCGGACAGCGGGGCTACACCTTC. The encoded protein is CASSEIGQRGYTF.